This T cell receptor beta chain was observed in a study of shared clonotypes between healthy human individuals. CDR1 LGHNA and CDR2 YNFKEQ come from the germline V gene. V lost 2 bases, J lost 2 bases, and 15 bases lay in between. CDR3 length equals 16 residues. The assay was immunoSEQ multiplex PCR, and TCRdb's table has in-frame clones only and misses some. Altogether some 1 million clones are present, about 75% being singletons, with the ten largest covering 1.4%. The chain couples TRBV4-2 to TRBJ2-5; possibly TRBD1 or TRBD2 for D (5 bases each). The sequencing sample was made of memory CD4+ T cells sorted from blood. Noted subset: CD45RA-negative fraction. The origin of this receptor is a man aged 18 to 30 in good health. The CDR3 nucleotides are TGTGCCAGCAGCCAACCTACCGGGACCCGTCAAGAGACCCAGTACTTC. The encoded protein is CASSQPTGTRQETQYF.